The 29 T cell receptor beta chains below come from one sample, sequenced in a study of T cell responses to AZD1222 COVID-19 vaccine. Repertoires were generated with immunoSEQ multiplex PCR, while TCRdb's copy carries only in-frame clones and drops some. This table holds under 150,000 clones, roughly nine tenths found once. The input for sequencing was peripheral blood, taken 28 days after the second AZD1222 dose. The receptors derive from an adult who received the AZD1222 COVID-19 vaccine.

The chain combines TRBV20-1 with TRBJ1-1; D uncertain. V was cut by 1 base and J by 5 bases, with 5 bases left in between. This CDR3 region has 11 residues. From germline, CDR1 is DFQATT and CDR2 SNEGSKA (reference sequence). CDR3 DNA sequence: TGCAGTGCTAGAGGTTGGACTGAAGCTTTCTTT. As protein: CSARGWTEAFF.

The chain employs TRBV5-4 and TRBJ1-1; 7 positions match TRBD1. V gave up 4 bases and J gave up 4 bases; unmatched junction bases: 10. The CDR3 sequence is 15 residues long. Germline CDR1 is SGHNT and CDR2 is YYREEE (reference sequence). Written as DNA, the CDR3 is TGTGCCAGCAGCAAAGAGGGGGCGAGGGGCACTGAAGCTTTCTTT. It yields the protein CASSKEGARGTEAFF. Together with reference TRBV5-4 and TRBJ1-1, the CDR3 gives the full variable domain: ETGVTQSPTHLIKTRGQQVTLRCSSQSGHNTVSWYQQALGQGPQFIFQYYREEENGRGNFPPRFSGLQFPNYSSELNVNALELDDSALYLCASSKEGARGTEAFFGQGTRLTVV.

This clone was seen a handful of times. The chain carries TRBV7-9 and TRBJ2-7, with TRBD2 as a possible D gene (6 bases). Trimming left V 8 bases short and J 3 bases short, with 11 bases between. Germline assignment: CDR1 SEHNR and CDR2 FQNEAQ (reference sequence). The CDR3 totals 12 residues. The CDR3 coding sequence is TGTGCCAGCGAACGGGGAGGCTACGAGCAGTACGTC. Its protein product is CASERGGYEQYV.

This clone is a singleton in its sample. The chain employs TRBV19 and TRBJ2-3; the match to TRBD2 covers 7 bases. V shed 9 bases and J 0 bases; nucleotides not matched to a gene: 9. This CDR3 region has 15 residues. Germline V gene lookup returns CDR1 LNHDA and CDR2 SQIVND (reference sequence). CDR3 sequence (DNA): TGTGCCAGCCAAAAGAGCGGGGTTAGCACAGATACGCAGTATTTT. It yields the protein CASQKSGVSTDTQYF.

This chain uses TRBV2 with TRBJ1-5; weak D call: TRBD1 (6 bases). The CDR3 covers 13 residues. V lost 6 bases, J lost 9 bases, and 15 bases lay in between. Germline CDR1 SNHLY, CDR2 FYNNEI. The CDR3 coding sequence is TGTGCCAGCAGCCTAGGGGGAGGCCGGCCCCAGCATTTT. Translation: CASSLGGGRPQHF.

This clone turned up a few times. The chain joins TRBV7-9 to TRBJ1-2; D gene uncertain. The CDR3 totals 14 residues. Germline V gene sequence: CDR1 SEHNR, CDR2 FQNEAQ (reference sequence). Trimming stripped 1 base from V and 8 bases from J, with 14 bases between. CDR3 region: CASSLVLADQGYTF. CDR3 coding DNA: TGTGCCAGCAGCTTAGTTCTGGCAGATCAAGGCTACACCTTC.

The rearrangement links TRBV30 to TRBJ1-4; weak D call: TRBD1 (5 bases). The germline V gene has CDR1 GTSNPN and CDR2 SVGIG (reference sequence). The V end lost 3 bases, the J end lost 3 bases, and 17 bases lay between the germline ends. The CDR3 extends over 16 amino acids. The CDR3 sequence: CAWSLAGPGANEKLFF. The CDR3 DNA is TGTGCCTGGAGCCTCGCGGGGCCGGGGGCTAATGAAAAACTGTTTTTT.

The V and J genes are TRBV28 and TRBJ1-6; 7 bases agree with TRBD1. CDR3 length equals 15 residues. The trim removed 2 bases at V and 7 bases at J, leaving 5 bases unmatched. Per germline, CDR1 MDHEN and CDR2 SYDVKM. CDR3 region: CASSLVDRANSPLHF. CDR3 DNA sequence: TGTGCCAGCAGTTTAGTCGACAGGGCGAATTCACCCCTCCACTTT.

This chain links TRBV4-2 with TRBJ2-1, with D possibly matching TRBD2 (5 bases). The V and J ends lost 2 bases and 4 bases respectively, with 9 bases between them. CDR3 length: 14 residues. Germline V CDR1 and CDR2: LGHNA, YNFKEQ. CDR3 coding DNA: TGTGCCAGCAGCCAACCGGGAACTTACAATGAGCAGTTCTTC. As protein: CASSQPGTYNEQFF.

The CDR3 sequence is CASSFRGTSGGVQETQYF. The CDR3 DNA sequence: TGTGCCAGCAGCTTTCGCGGGACTAGCGGGGGGGTCCAAGAGACCCAGTACTTC. V usage is TRBV7-9 and J usage is TRBJ2-5; 16 bases align to TRBD2. From germline, CDR1 is SEHNR and CDR2 FQNEAQ (reference sequence). The CDR3 sequence is 18 residues long. V trimming: 3 bases; J trimming: 1 base; junction bases outside the gene matches: 5.

The chain combines TRBV7-3 with TRBJ2-3; 8 bases map to TRBD1. Looked up from germline, CDR1 is SGHTA and CDR2 is FQGTGA. The CDR3 extends over 14 amino acids. The V segment lost 5 bases and the J segment 2 bases; nucleotides outside the gene matches: 3. The CDR3 is CASSPGQATDTQYF. In nucleotides, the CDR3 is TGTGCCAGCAGCCCGGGACAGGCCACAGATACGCAGTATTTT.

The gene calls are TRBV7-2 and TRBJ2-3; weak D call: TRBD2 (6 bases). V was clipped by 1 base and J by 10 bases, with 12 bases between them. Germline CDR1 and CDR2: SGHTA and FQGNSA. The CDR3 has 13 residues. This chain's CDR3 is CASSLEVGTPQYF. CDR3 DNA: TGTGCCAGCAGCTTAGAGGTTGGGACTCCGCAGTATTTT.

The CDR3 sequence: CASSLVGRGMRETQYF. DNA for the CDR3: TGTGCCAGCAGCTTAGTGGGGCGGGGTATGCGGGAGACCCAGTACTTC. The V call is TRBV7-2, the J call TRBJ2-5; D may be TRBD2 (6 bases). The CDR3 extends over 16 amino acids. Germline loops: CDR1 SGHTA, CDR2 FQGNSA. V lost 1 base to trimming and J lost 5 bases, with 17 bases between them.

In its sample, this clone was seen once. The chain joins TRBV14 to TRBJ1-5; D is unclear. CDR3 length: 15 residues. Germline CDR1 reads SGHDN; CDR2 reads FVKESK. V was clipped by 4 bases and J by 7 bases, with 17 bases between them. For the CDR3, the DNA is TGTGCCAGCAGCCCCAAGATGTGGGTTACGCAGCCCCAGCATTTT. Encoded protein: CASSPKMWVTQPQHF.

The chain uses TRBV18 and TRBJ1-3; D is unresolved. The V and J ends lost 3 bases and 7 bases respectively, with 16 bases between them. The CDR3 has 15 residues. Germline CDR1 reads KGHSH; CDR2 reads LQKENI. CDR3 DNA: TGTGCCAGCTCACCCCTCCTGGGTACCCGGAACACCATATATTTT. It yields the protein CASSPLLGTRNTIYF.

The chain is built from TRBV3-1 (or the pseudogene TRBV3-2) and TRBJ2-1, with 9 nucleotides matching TRBD1. The V and J ends lost 5 bases and 5 bases, in that order; junction bases with no gene match: 10. The CDR3 has 16 amino acids. The germline gives CDR1 LGHDT, CDR2 YNNKEL (reference sequence). This CDR3 reads CASSSQTGGGHNEQFF. The CDR3, as DNA: TGTGCCAGCAGCTCGCAGACAGGGGGAGGCCACAATGAGCAGTTCTTC.

This clone appeared a few times. V usage is TRBV30 and J usage is TRBJ2-7; no reliable D call. V was clipped by 2 bases and J by 3 bases, with 14 bases between them. The CDR3 is made up of 14 amino acids. The germline V gene encodes CDR1 GTSNPN and CDR2 SVGIG (reference sequence). The CDR3 region is CAWSQPVSGYEQYF. The CDR3 bases are TGTGCCTGGAGTCAGCCAGTTTCGGGCTACGAGCAGTACTTC.

The chain employs TRBV24-1 and TRBJ2-1; no reliable D call. This CDR3 has 14 residues. In germline, CDR1 is KGHDR, CDR2 SFDVKD. V lost 2 bases and J 4 bases, leaving 8 bases between the germline ends. The DNA of the CDR3 is TGTGCCACCAGTGATTGGACCAGTTACAATGAGCAGTTCTTC. It yields the protein CATSDWTSYNEQFF.

The chain combines TRBV11-3 with TRBJ2-3; 15 bases map to TRBD2. V lost 5 bases to trimming and J lost 4 bases; unmatched junction nucleotides: 13. This CDR3 region has 19 residues. From germline, CDR1 is SGHNT and CDR2 YENEEA. CDR3 in DNA: TGTGCCAGCAGCCCTAGGAGGAGGACTAGCGGGGGGGAGGCAGATACGCAGTATTTT. Its protein is CASSPRRRTSGGEADTQYF.

The table lists this clone with a count of one. The gene calls are TRBV12-3 or TRBV12-4 and TRBJ2-5; D gene ambiguous. This CDR3 is built from 13 residues. The V end lost 4 bases, the J end lost 4 bases, and 10 bases lay between the germline ends. The CDR3 reads CASSWPKGETQYF. DNA of the CDR3: TGTGCCAGCAGTTGGCCGAAAGGAGAGACCCAGTACTTC.

The chain links TRBV28 to TRBJ2-5; D possibly matches TRBD1 or TRBD2 (5 bases each). V lost 8 bases, J lost 9 bases, and 19 bases lay in between. Per germline, CDR1 MDHEN and CDR2 SYDVKM. This CDR3 is built from 13 residues. As DNA, the CDR3 is TGTGCCAGCTCTCTAGGAGGTGTGGGGCCCCAGTACTTC. Its translation is CASSLGGVGPQYF.

The gene calls are TRBV10-2 and TRBJ1-2; D is unclear. CDR3 size: 14 residues. Germline CDR1 WSHSY, CDR2 SAAADI. V lost 6 bases and J 0 bases, leaving 11 bases between the germline ends. CDR3: CASRPQTTNYGYTF. Written as DNA, the CDR3 is TGCGCCAGCAGACCACAAACTACTAACTATGGCTACACCTTC.

V gene TRBV3-1 (or the pseudogene TRBV3-2) combines with J gene TRBJ2-5; D unclear. Deletions cut 4 bases from V and 4 bases from J, with 7 bases between. The CDR3 has 12 residues. Germline CDR1 and CDR2: LGHDT and YNNKEL (reference sequence). Here the CDR3 DNA reads TGTGCCAGCAGCCGCACGCGAGAGACCCAGTACTTC. The encoded protein is CASSRTRETQYF.

This clone was seen only a few times. The chain recombines TRBV6-5 with TRBJ2-1; the match to TRBD2 covers 10 bases. This CDR3 spans 16 amino acids. Germline V gene data show CDR1 as MNHEY and CDR2 as SVGAGI. V trimming: 1 base; J trimming: 7 bases; junction bases outside the gene matches: 7. The CDR3 DNA reads as TGTGCCAGCAGTTACTTGTCAGCGGGGGGGGTGAATGAGCAGTTCTTC. Amino acids: CASSYLSAGGVNEQFF.

This clone was observed a few times. This chain uses TRBV11-2 with TRBJ2-7, with D perhaps matching TRBD1 (5 bases). Germline V lookup: CDR1 SGHAT, CDR2 FQNNGV. Trimming took off 5 bases at V and 2 bases at J, with 7 bases between the two ends. This CDR3 contains 12 residues. The CDR3 loop reads CASSPDTYEQYV. CDR3 nucleotides: TGTGCCAGCAGCCCGGACACCTACGAGCAGTACGTC.

There are a few counts of this clone. The chain employs TRBV5-6 and TRBJ1-5, with D perhaps TRBD1 (5 bases). The CDR3 contains 14 residues. From germline, CDR1 is SGHDT and CDR2 YYEEEE. V gave up 4 bases and J gave up 1 base, with 9 bases separating them. This CDR3 is CASSLGHSNQPQHF. Here the CDR3 DNA reads TGTGCCAGCAGCCTAGGACACAGCAATCAGCCCCAGCATTTT.

The chain carries TRBV28 and TRBJ1-1, with D perhaps TRBD1 (5 bases). Per germline, CDR1 MDHEN and CDR2 SYDVKM. The V end was cut by 5 bases, the J end by 3 bases, with 7 bases between. The CDR3 is made up of 12 amino acids. This CDR3 is CASSRGDTEAFF. The CDR3 bases are TGTGCCAGCAGTCGGGGGGACACTGAAGCTTTCTTT.

This chain links TRBV28 with TRBJ1-5, with D possibly TRBD1 on 6 matching bases. This CDR3 spans 16 amino acids. Trimming took 7 bases from V and 4 from J, leaving 20 bases between them. Germline loops: CDR1 MDHEN, CDR2 SYDVKM. The CDR3 DNA reads as TGTGCCAGCACCCCCTTGGCGGGGGGCGGGAATCAGCCCCAGCATTTT. This gives the protein CASTPLAGGGNQPQHF.

The chain carries TRBV6-5 and TRBJ1-4; tentatively, D is TRBD1 (6 bases). V was clipped by 2 bases and J by 8 bases, with 15 bases between them. Germline V gives CDR1 MNHEY, CDR2 SVGAGI. There are 15 residues in the CDR3. This chain's CDR3 is CASSYATGYFEKLFF. The CDR3 DNA follows: TGTGCCAGCAGTTACGCCACAGGGTATTTCGAAAAACTGTTTTTT.